The source of this T cell receptor beta chain is a study of blood T cell repertoires in COVID-19. Per the germline V gene, CDR1 is LNHDA and CDR2 is SQIVND (reference sequence). Trimming removed 4 bases at V and 0 bases at J, with 10 bases between. This CDR3 has 15 residues. As handled by the study authors: Reference gene primer amplification gave nucleated cell count estimates. Measured with immunoSEQ multiplex PCR; TCRdb has only the in-frame clones, and not every one. The DNA gave D and trimming, while V, J and clone size come from that table. The profile shows more than 95,000 clones, 90% to 95% of them singletons.

Sequencing input: peripheral blood. This receptor was identified in a human donor in a cohort sampled during active COVID-19. V gene TRBV19 combines with J gene TRBJ2-1; D is unclear. CDR3 amino acids: CASSTGYSSYNEQFF. In DNA form, the CDR3 reads TGTGCCAGTAGTACCGGTTACAGCTCCTACAATGAGCAGTTCTTC.